The entry below gives a single T cell receptor beta chain sequence along with its context. Antigen specificity is unknown. The data are from a study of human T cells and chemical hapten exposure. Study context: Across samples, TCR yields varied, mostly owing to small differences in pooled library volumes.

TCRdb independently ran MiXCR on the RACE reads; one entry per CDR3 protein. The table includes around 380,000 distinct CDR3 sequences, 4.8% detected once. The CDR3 runs 15 residues. Per germline, CDR1 SGHDT and CDR2 YYEEEE. Trimming took off 6 bases at V and 5 bases at J, with 19 bases between the two ends. Time point given: patch test 1, 2 weeks after DPC sensitization. Treatment of the sample: therapeutic diphenylcyclopropenone sensitization with weekly scalp DPC. Study results and caveats: There was no change with DPC sensitization in TCRs above 1 in 1000 frequency.

The clonotype was recovered from a woman aged 45-65 years with alopecia areata. Some clones in this sample may be carry-over from other donors' samples. The rearrangement uses TRBV5-6 and TRBJ2-3; possibly TRBD2 for D (7 bases). The specimen was whole blood, collected in connection with sensitization to the hapten diphenylcyclopropenone (DPC). The CDR3 protein is CASTTRPGGRDTQYF. In DNA, the CDR3 is TGTGCCAGCACTACCCGGCCGGGGGGCAGAGATACGCAGTATTTT.